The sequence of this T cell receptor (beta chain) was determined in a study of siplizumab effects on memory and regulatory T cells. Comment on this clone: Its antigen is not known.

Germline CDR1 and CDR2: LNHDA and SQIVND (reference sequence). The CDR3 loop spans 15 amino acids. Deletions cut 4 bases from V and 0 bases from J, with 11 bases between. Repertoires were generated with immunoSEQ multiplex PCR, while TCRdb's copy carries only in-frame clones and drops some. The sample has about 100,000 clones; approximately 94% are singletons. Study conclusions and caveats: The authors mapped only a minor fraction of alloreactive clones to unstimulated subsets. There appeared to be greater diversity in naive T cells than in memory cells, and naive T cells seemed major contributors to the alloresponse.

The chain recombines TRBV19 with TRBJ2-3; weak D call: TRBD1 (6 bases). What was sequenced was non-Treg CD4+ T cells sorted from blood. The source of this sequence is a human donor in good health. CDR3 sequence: CASSNGTLSTDTQYF. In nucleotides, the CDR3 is TGTGCCAGTAGTAACGGGACACTTAGCACAGATACGCAGTATTTT.